These 23 T cell receptor beta chains were sequenced from one sample in a study of cytomegalovirus exposure and HLA in healthy donors. Amplification used 60 Vbeta primers and 13 Jbeta primers. The data were produced by immunoSEQ multiplex PCR, yet TCRdb's version contains in-frame clones alone and is incomplete. The table lists over 250,000 clones, roughly two thirds of them singletons. Material for sequencing was PBMCs. All receptors come from a female donor in good health and CMV-seronegative.

This clone has just a few counts. The V and J genes are TRBV7-9 and TRBJ1-2, with 7 bases lining up with TRBD1. Germline V gives CDR1 SEHNR, CDR2 FQNEAQ (reference sequence). With 5 bases clipped from V and 8 bases from J, the junction kept 14 bases outside the gene matches. The CDR3 spans 15 residues. CDR3 in amino acids: CASSRMDRPRRGYTF. The CDR3 DNA reads TGTGCCAGCAGCCGTATGGACAGGCCGAGAAGAGGCTACACCTTC. The entire variable domain, with the rest obtained from reference TRBV7-9 and TRBJ1-2, is as follows: DTGVSQNPRHKITKRGQNVTFRCDPISEHNRLYWYRQTLGQGPEFLTYFQNEAQLEKSRLLSDRFSAERPKGSFSTLEIQRTEQGDSAMYLCASSRMDRPRRGYTFGSGTRLTVV.

The J gene is TRBJ2-7, the V gene TRBV27; D is perhaps TRBD1 (6 bases). This CDR3 comprises 14 residues. V gave up 1 base and J gave up 2 bases, with 9 bases separating them. Germline-derived CDR1 and CDR2 are MNHEY and SMNVEV (reference sequence). CDR3 DNA sequence: TGTGCCAGCAGTTTATGGGCAGGGGCCTACGAGCAGTACTTC. Amino acid sequence: CASSLWAGAYEQYF.

The V and J genes are TRBV6-1 and TRBJ1-5, with D tentatively TRBD1 (5 bases). Germline V CDR1 and CDR2: MNHNS, SASEGT. The CDR3 has 16 residues. The V gene lost 2 bases and the J gene lost 4 bases, with 15 bases spanning the gap. The CDR3 reads CASSESGGFANQPQHF. The CDR3 coding sequence is TGTGCCAGCAGTGAATCGGGGGGTTTTGCAAATCAGCCCCAGCATTTT.

CDR3 loop: CSVGPTSGRPTDTQYF. CDR3 bases: TGCAGCGTAGGTCCCACTAGCGGGAGGCCAACAGATACGCAGTATTTT. The chain joins TRBV29-1 to TRBJ2-3; 12 bases are a match to TRBD2. CDR1 SQVTM and CDR2 ANQGSEA come from the germline V gene. The CDR3 runs 16 residues. Losses at the gene ends were 6 bases for V and 3 bases for J; bases not matched to a gene: 10.

CDR3 DNA: TGCGCCAGCAGCGTAGTGGGCAGCAACACTGAAGCTTTCTTT. Protein sequence: CASSVVGSNTEAFF. This rearrangement joins TRBV5-1 to TRBJ1-1; no reliable D call. Trimming removed 4 bases at V and 2 bases at J, with 12 bases between. The CDR3 is made up of 14 amino acids. Germline CDR1 and CDR2: SGHRS and YFSETQ.

The chain has TRBV18 and TRBJ1-2; 7 bases are a match to TRBD1. With V trimmed by 3 bases and J by 4 bases, 5 bases remained unmatched. The CDR3 runs to 14 residues. From germline, CDR1 is KGHSH and CDR2 LQKENI. The CDR3 DNA reads TGTGCCAGCTCACCCGACAGGGCTGGCTATGGCTACACCTTC. This gives the protein CASSPDRAGYGYTF.

This rearrangement joins TRBV10-3 to TRBJ2-3; a weak D match, TRBD2 (6 bases). Deletions cut 4 bases from V and 2 bases from J, with 13 bases between. This CDR3 is 15 amino acids long. Germline V lookup: CDR1 ENHRY, CDR2 SYGVKD. The CDR3 nucleotides are TGTGCCATCAGTGGCCCGGGGGTCCTCACAGATACGCAGTATTTT. This translates into CAISGPGVLTDTQYF.

The V call is TRBV18, the J call TRBJ1-1; 7 bases align to TRBD1. V gave up 5 bases and J gave up 1 base; unmatched junction bases: 7. Per germline, CDR1 KGHSH and CDR2 LQKENI. The CDR3 runs to 15 residues. The CDR3 region is CASSTTGIGNTEAFF. CDR3 coding DNA: TGTGCCAGCTCAACGACAGGGATTGGGAACACTGAAGCTTTCTTT.

The chain uses TRBV2 and TRBJ2-2, with D unresolved. Germline V gene sequence: CDR1 SNHLY, CDR2 FYNNEI. This CDR3 region has 11 residues. V was clipped by 6 bases and J by 4 bases, with 3 bases between them. The CDR3 loop is CASSGTGELFF. Written as DNA, the CDR3 is TGTGCCAGCAGCGGCACCGGGGAGCTGTTTTTT. The entire variable domain, with the rest obtained from reference TRBV2 and TRBJ2-2, is as follows: EPEVTQTPSHQVTQMGQEVILRCVPISNHLYFYWYRQILGQKVEFLVSFYNNEISEKSEIFDDQFSVERPDGSNFTLKIRSTKLEDSAMYFCASSGTGELFFGEGSRLTVL.

V gene TRBV5-1 combines with J gene TRBJ2-7; the match to TRBD1 covers 7 bases. J lost 3 bases, V lost 6 bases, and 9 bases had no gene match. This CDR3 contains 14 residues. CDR1 is SGHRS, CDR2 YFSETQ, per germline. The chain's CDR3 is CASTGHRGSYEQYF. The CDR3 nucleotides are TGCGCCAGCACCGGCCACAGGGGAAGCTACGAGCAGTACTTC.

The rearrangement links TRBV10-3 to TRBJ2-7; D perhaps matches TRBD2 (6 bases). This CDR3 contains 13 residues. The V gene lost 8 bases and the J gene lost 7 bases, with 18 bases spanning the gap. Germline V gene sequence: CDR1 ENHRY, CDR2 SYGVKD. The CDR3 nucleotides read TGTGCCATCGCGGCAGGGCCCGGAGGGGAGCAGTACTTC. This encodes CAIAAGPGGEQYF.

This clone was seen just once. The chain recombines TRBV6-5 with TRBJ1-3; D gene unclear. There are 14 residues in the CDR3. With 6 bases removed from V and 0 bases from J, the gap between germline ends came to 9 bases. From germline, CDR1 is MNHEY and CDR2 SVGAGI. CDR3 DNA sequence: TGTGCCAGCAGGTCGGCAGGCTCTGGAAACACCATATATTTT. Translated, it gives CASRSAGSGNTIYF.

The J gene is TRBJ2-7, the V gene TRBV28; 9 bases line up with TRBD1. The trim removed 5 bases at V and 7 bases at J, leaving 12 bases unmatched. This CDR3 spans 15 amino acids. CDR1 and CDR2 (germline): MDHEN, SYDVKM. The CDR3 reads CASSAAGTGLREQYF. CDR3 coding DNA: TGTGCCAGCAGTGCGGCCGGGACAGGGCTTAGGGAGCAGTACTTC.

The chain joins TRBV4-2 to TRBJ1-5, with a weak D call TRBD1 (5 bases). The ends were cut back, 0 bases at V and 4 bases at J, with 7 bases in the middle. Per germline, CDR1 LGHNA and CDR2 YNFKEQ. CDR3 length: 14 residues. The CDR3, as DNA: TGTGCCAGCAGCCAAGACGCAGGGAATCAGCCCCAGCATTTT. Translating it yields CASSQDAGNQPQHF.

The chain is built from TRBV10-2 and TRBJ2-4, with TRBD2 as a possible D gene (6 bases). CDR1 WSHSY and CDR2 SAAADI come from the germline V gene. Trimming took 6 bases from V and 5 from J, leaving 14 bases between them. The CDR3 runs 14 residues. This CDR3 is CASSVRERENIQYF. CDR3 nucleotide sequence: TGCGCCAGCAGCGTCCGGGAGCGGGAAAACATTCAGTACTTC.

The chain combines TRBV10-3 with TRBJ2-7; tentative D call: TRBD2 (6 bases). Germline CDR1 is ENHRY and CDR2 is SYGVKD. The CDR3 covers 11 residues. Trimming took off 10 bases at V and 3 bases at J, with 10 bases between the two ends. Written as DNA, the CDR3 is TGTGCCACCACTAGCAGCTACGAGCAGTACTTC. Residues: CATTSSYEQYF.

The V and J genes are TRBV7-2 and TRBJ2-3; TRBD1 agrees at 7 bases. Germline V gives CDR1 SGHTA, CDR2 FQGNSA. V lost 4 bases, J lost 2 bases, and 3 bases stayed unmatched. The CDR3 covers 14 residues. The CDR3 spells CASSSTGSTDTQYF. The DNA of the CDR3 is TGTGCCAGCAGCTCGACAGGGTCCACAGATACGCAGTATTTT.

This chain uses TRBV4-1 with TRBJ1-1; 11 bases line up with TRBD1. Germline trimming cut 0 bases from V and 0 bases from J; bases unmatched to any gene: 12. The CDR3 length is 20 residues. Germline loops: CDR1 MGHRA, CDR2 YSYEKL. In DNA, the CDR3 is TGCGCCAGCAGCCAAGATGAGGGGACAGGGGGTAGCCTAATGAACACTGAAGCTTTCTTT. This sequence encodes CASSQDEGTGGSLMNTEAFF.

This chain joins TRBV5-4 and TRBJ2-3, with D perhaps matching TRBD2 (6 bases). Germline V lookup: CDR1 SGHNT, CDR2 YYREEE (reference sequence). The CDR3 consists of 15 residues. V was pared by 5 bases and J by 0 bases, with 13 bases between. CDR3 sequence (DNA): TGTGCCAGCAGACAGACCGGGACTAGCACAGATACGCAGTATTTT. Residues: CASRQTGTSTDTQYF.

This clone was picked up one time. CDR3 coding DNA: TGCGCCAGCAGCTTGCGGTGGGAGGGCCGTAATGAGCAGTTCTTC. This sequence encodes CASSLRWEGRNEQFF. The genes are TRBV5-1 and TRBJ2-1, with 7 bases fitting TRBD2. The CDR3 spans 15 residues. CDR1 and CDR2 from the germline V gene are SGHRS and YFSETQ. With V trimmed by 1 base and J by 7 bases, 8 bases remained unmatched.

CDR3 region: CASSDGLAGRYNEQFF. The CDR3 coding sequence is TGTGCCAGCAGCGACGGACTAGCGGGTCGCTACAATGAGCAGTTCTTC. The J gene is TRBJ2-1, the V gene TRBV7-7, with 11 nucleotides matching TRBD2. Germline values: CDR1 SSHAT, CDR2 FNYEAQ (reference sequence). V shed 5 bases, J shed 3 bases, and the junction held 6 bases outside the gene matches. The CDR3 contains 16 residues.

The gene calls are TRBV9 and TRBJ1-3; TRBD1 matches at 7 bases. Germline V gene sequence: CDR1 SGDLS, CDR2 YYNGEE. V lost 4 bases to trimming and J lost 6 bases; unmatched junction nucleotides: 10. The CDR3 is made up of 15 amino acids. In DNA, the CDR3 is TGTGCCAGCAGCAATGACGGGACAGTGGAAAACACCATATATTTT. Amino acid sequence: CASSNDGTVENTIYF.

Only a few counts were recorded for this clone. V gene TRBV9 combines with J gene TRBJ2-3, with 12 nucleotides matching TRBD2. The CDR3 is made up of 17 amino acids. The germline V gene has CDR1 SGDLS and CDR2 YYNGEE. The trim removed 2 bases at V and 3 bases at J, leaving 7 bases unmatched. The CDR3 coding sequence is TGTGCCAGCAGCGTGGGCCTAGCGGGAGGGAGGACAGATACGCAGTATTTT. Its protein product is CASSVGLAGGRTDTQYF.